This is a list of T cell receptor beta chains from one sample in a study of blood T cell repertoires in COVID-19. Clones were sequenced by immunoSEQ multiplex PCR, and TCRdb holds only the in-frame ones, with some missing. Of 350,000 to 450,000 clones in the sample, around 87% are singletons; the top ten hold about 2.3%. The sample was peripheral blood. Receptors originate from an older woman with COVID-19, enrolled during active disease. Each CDR3 is given with its conserved first and last residue. The D gene is left open where the match is weak. Size tells how often a clone was seen (once, few, many) or the class of an expanded clone, and some rows leave it out.

D: TRBD1; size: NA; J: TRBJ1-2; V: TRBV7-2; DNA: TGTGCCAGCAGCCCCTCAGGGGGTGAAGACTATGGCTACACCTTC; CDR3: CASSPSGGEDYGYTF
D: TRBD1; size: NA; J: TRBJ1-5; V: TRBV18; DNA: TGTGCCAGCTCACCGATGGGACAGGGGGCCGTTCAGCCCCAGCATTTT; CDR3: CASSPMGQGAVQPQHF
D: TRBD1; size: NA; J: TRBJ1-2; V: TRBV7-8; DNA: TGTGCCAGCAGCTCCCCGGGACAGGGGGCGAACGGCTACACCTTC; CDR3: CASSSPGQGANGYTF
D: NA; size: NA; J: TRBJ1-1; V: TRBV20-1; DNA: TGCAGTGCCCCGAGGACTGAAGCTTTCTTT; CDR3: CSAPRTEAFF
D: TRBD2; size: NA; J: TRBJ2-7; V: TRBV4-2; DNA: TGTGCCAGCAGCCAAGGGACTAGCGGGGGCTCCTACGAGCAGTACTTC; CDR3: CASSQGTSGGSYEQYF
D: TRBD1; size: NA; J: TRBJ2-2; V: TRBV6-5; DNA: TGTGCCAGCAGTTACTCCAGGGGGCGGGCGGTCGGGGAGCTGTTTTTT; CDR3: CASSYSRGRAVGELFF
D: TRBD1; size: NA; J: TRBJ2-1; V: TRBV24-1; DNA: TGTGCCACCAGTGAGGGGACAGGGGAGCGGAATGAGCAGTTCTTC; CDR3: CATSEGTGERNEQFF
D: TRBD2; size: NA; J: TRBJ2-5; V: TRBV3-1/TRBV3-2; DNA: TGTGCCAGCAGCCAAGATCCGCTAGCGGGGGGCAGAGAGACCCAGTACTTC; CDR3: CASSQDPLAGGRETQYF
D: TRBD2; size: NA; J: TRBJ2-5; V: TRBV6-6; DNA: TGTGCCAGCAGAACGGGGGGGTCAGAGACCCAGTACTTC; CDR3: CASRTGGSETQYF
D: TRBD1; size: NA; J: TRBJ1-1; V: TRBV5-6; DNA: TGTGCCAGCAGCTCCTACAGGGGAGGGAACACTGAAGCTTTCTTT; CDR3: CASSSYRGGNTEAFF
D: TRBD1; size: NA; J: TRBJ1-2; V: TRBV19; DNA: TGTGCCAGCCAAGGGACAGTTAGCTATGGCTACACCTTC; CDR3: CASQGTVSYGYTF
D: TRBD1; size: NA; J: TRBJ1-1; V: TRBV11-2; DNA: TGTGCCAGCAGCTCCTCCCGGACAGGGGATCCTGAAGCTTTCTTT; CDR3: CASSSSRTGDPEAFF
D: NA; size: NA; J: TRBJ2-5; V: TRBV5-1; DNA: TGCGCCAGCACAACCGGGACACCCAGGGGGACCCAGTACTTC; CDR3: CASTTGTPRGTQYF
D: TRBD1; size: NA; J: TRBJ1-6; V: TRBV2; DNA: TGTGCCAGCAACCTCCGGGACAGCAATAATTCACCCCTCCACTTT; CDR3: CASNLRDSNNSPLHF
D: NA; size: NA; J: TRBJ2-1; V: TRBV5-1; DNA: TGCGCCAGCAGCGGACAGCAGCGGGGTAAGGAGGGCGAGCAGTTCTTC; CDR3: CASSGQQRGKEGEQFF
D: TRBD1; size: NA; J: TRBJ1-2; V: TRBV28; DNA: TGTGCCAGCAGGCTACAAGGGGGCGCTGGGGGCTACACCTTC; CDR3: CASRLQGGAGGYTF
D: NA; size: NA; J: TRBJ2-5; V: TRBV5-1; DNA: TGCGCCAGCAGCCCCGGGACTGCCCAAGAGACCCAGTACTTC; CDR3: CASSPGTAQETQYF
D: NA; size: NA; J: TRBJ2-3; V: TRBV7-9; DNA: TGTGCCAGCAGTGCAGCAGATACGCAGTATTTT; CDR3: CASSAADTQYF
D: NA; size: once; J: TRBJ2-3; V: TRBV19; DNA: TGTGCCAGTAGTATGGGGGCAGGCACAGATACGCAGTATTTT; CDR3: CASSMGAGTDTQYF
D: TRBD1; size: NA; J: TRBJ1-1; V: TRBV11-2; DNA: TGTGCCAGCAGCTTAGTGTCCGCAGGGACAGTGAACACTGAAGCTTTCTTT; CDR3: CASSLVSAGTVNTEAFF
D: NA; size: few; J: TRBJ2-1; V: TRBV10-1; DNA: TGCGCCAGCAGCCTCGGGAGCTCCTACAATGAGCAGTTCTTC; CDR3: CASSLGSSYNEQFF
D: NA; size: NA; J: TRBJ1-2; V: TRBV21-1; DNA: TGTGCCAGCCGTCGCGCGGACAGGGGGCGATCCTATGGCTACACCTTC; CDR3: CASRRADRGRSYGYTF
D: TRBD1; size: NA; J: TRBJ1-2; V: TRBV30; DNA: TGTGCCTGGAGTGCCCGGGACAGGGGGCTTTATGGCTACACCTTC; CDR3: CAWSARDRGLYGYTF
D: TRBD2; size: NA; J: TRBJ2-1; V: TRBV6-5; DNA: TGTGCCAGCAGTCTAGCGGGGTCCGGCAATGAGCAGTTCTTC; CDR3: CASSLAGSGNEQFF
D: NA; size: NA; J: TRBJ1-4; V: TRBV5-8; DNA: TGTGCCAGCAGGGCCGGGACACGGCGTGAAAAACTGTTTTTT; CDR3: CASRAGTRREKLFF
D: TRBD1; size: NA; J: TRBJ2-3; V: TRBV6-5; DNA: TGTGCCAGCAACCTCCGGGACAGGGGTGCCGATACGCAGTATTTT; CDR3: CASNLRDRGADTQYF
D: TRBD1; size: NA; J: TRBJ2-6; V: TRBV6-6; DNA: TGTGCCAGCAGTCGACAGGGATCCGGCTCTGGGGCCAACGTCCTGACTTTC; CDR3: CASSRQGSGSGANVLTF
D: NA; size: once; J: TRBJ1-2; V: TRBV6-6; DNA: TGTGCCAGCAGTTACACAGAGGGGGAACTGGACTATGGCTACACCTTC; CDR3: CASSYTEGELDYGYTF
D: NA; size: NA; J: TRBJ1-3; V: TRBV19; DNA: TGTGCCAGTAGTATGGTCGGTGGCTCTGGAAACACCATATATTTT; CDR3: CASSMVGGSGNTIYF
D: TRBD1; size: once; J: TRBJ2-5; V: TRBV28; DNA: TGTGCCAGCAGTTTCCCCGCGACAGGGGGCTCTCAGACCCAGTACTTC; CDR3: CASSFPATGGSQTQYF
D: NA; size: NA; J: TRBJ1-5; V: TRBV4-2; DNA: TGTGCCAGCAGCCAAGAATTTGGACCGTCGCGGGCCCAGCATTTT; CDR3: CASSQEFGPSRAQHF
D: NA; size: NA; J: TRBJ2-2; V: TRBV11-2; DNA: TGTGCCAGCAGCCCGGGACTCGGGACCGGGGAGCTGTTTTTT; CDR3: CASSPGLGTGELFF
D: TRBD2; size: NA; J: TRBJ2-3; V: TRBV19; DNA: TGTGCCAGTATGGGGGGGAACCGTGGGGATACGCAGTATTTT; CDR3: CASMGGNRGDTQYF
D: NA; size: NA; J: TRBJ1-1; V: TRBV10-1; DNA: TGCGCCAGCAGTGGACCGGGCACTGAAGCTTTCTTT; CDR3: CASSGPGTEAFF
D: NA; size: once; J: TRBJ1-6; V: TRBV5-4; DNA: TGTGCCAGCAGCATGGGTGCAGGGGCCAGCTCACCCCTCCACTTT; CDR3: CASSMGAGASSPLHF
D: TRBD2; size: NA; J: TRBJ2-1; V: TRBV5-8; DNA: TGTGCCAGCAGCTCGGGACTAGCGTCCTACAATGAGCAGTTCTTC; CDR3: CASSSGLASYNEQFF
D: TRBD1; size: once; J: TRBJ1-6; V: TRBV19; DNA: TGTGCCAGTAGTACTTATGCGACAGGGGCGGATTCACCCCTCCACTTT; CDR3: CASSTYATGADSPLHF
D: NA; size: NA; J: TRBJ2-3; V: TRBV6-1; DNA: TGTGCCAGCAGTGAAAGTTCGACAGGAGGCTCCCTTAATACGCAGTATTTT; CDR3: CASSESSTGGSLNTQYF
D: NA; size: NA; J: TRBJ1-2; V: TRBV6-5; DNA: TGTGCCAGCAGTCCCTATGGGGGCATTAACTATGGCTACACCTTC; CDR3: CASSPYGGINYGYTF
D: TRBD1; size: NA; J: TRBJ1-3; V: TRBV18; DNA: TGTGCCAGCTCACCCGGGACAGACTCTGGAAACACCATATATTTT; CDR3: CASSPGTDSGNTIYF
D: TRBD1; size: few; J: TRBJ2-7; V: TRBV18; DNA: TGTGCCAGCTCACCGGGACAGACCTACGAGCAGTACTTC; CDR3: CASSPGQTYEQYF